Given below is one T cell receptor beta chain in context. TCRdb reprocessed the RT-PCR reads with MiXCR, giving one entry per CDR3 protein. The data hold some 540,000 distinct CDR3 sequences, with roughly 25% observed a single time. This specimen comes from a study of response to subunit inactivated influenza vaccine. Germline V CDR1 and CDR2: DFQATT, SNEGSKA (reference sequence). V lost 5 bases, J lost 3 bases, and 3 bases stayed unmatched. The CDR3 spans 14 residues. The same data also contributed to another study, on T cells expressing NK-cell markers. From that study: cDNA encoding TCR beta was synthesized via 5'RACE template switching incorporating UMIs. HCMV specificity of expanded NKG2C+ T cell clones remained unclear.

V and J are TRBV20-1 and TRBJ2-5; 13 bases are a match to TRBD2. The receptor's source is a man in his forties or fifties who received an inactivated influenza vaccine. Specimen: CD4+ T cells sorted from PBMCs, collected roughly 12 days after vaccination. The CDR3 coding sequence is TGCAGTGCTTATGGACTAGCGGGGGAAGAGACCCAGTACTTC. This gives the protein CSAYGLAGEETQYF.